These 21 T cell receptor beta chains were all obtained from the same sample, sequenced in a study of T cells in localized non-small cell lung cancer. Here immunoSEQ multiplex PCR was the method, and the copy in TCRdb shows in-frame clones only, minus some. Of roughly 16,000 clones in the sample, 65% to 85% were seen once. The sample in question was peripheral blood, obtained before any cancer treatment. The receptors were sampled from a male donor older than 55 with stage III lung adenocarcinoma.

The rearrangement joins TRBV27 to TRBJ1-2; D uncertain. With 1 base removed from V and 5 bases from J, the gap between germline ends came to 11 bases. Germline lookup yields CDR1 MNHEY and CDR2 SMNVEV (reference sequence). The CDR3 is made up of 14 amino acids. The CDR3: CASSLFAEGYGYTF. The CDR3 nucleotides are TGTGCCAGCAGTTTATTCGCAGAAGGTTATGGCTACACCTTC.

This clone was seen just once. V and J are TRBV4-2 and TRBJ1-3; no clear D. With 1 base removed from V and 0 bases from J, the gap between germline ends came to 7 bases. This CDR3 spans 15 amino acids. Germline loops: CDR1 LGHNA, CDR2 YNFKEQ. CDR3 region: CASSQVVASGNTIYF. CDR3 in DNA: TGTGCCAGCAGCCAAGTAGTAGCCTCTGGAAACACCATATATTTT.

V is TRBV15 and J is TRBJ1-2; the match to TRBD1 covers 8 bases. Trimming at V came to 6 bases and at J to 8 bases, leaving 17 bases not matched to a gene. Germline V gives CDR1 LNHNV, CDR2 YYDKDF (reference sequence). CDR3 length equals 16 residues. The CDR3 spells CATRGTGADGRVGYTF. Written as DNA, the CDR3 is TGTGCCACCAGAGGGACAGGAGCCGACGGTAGGGTAGGCTACACCTTC.

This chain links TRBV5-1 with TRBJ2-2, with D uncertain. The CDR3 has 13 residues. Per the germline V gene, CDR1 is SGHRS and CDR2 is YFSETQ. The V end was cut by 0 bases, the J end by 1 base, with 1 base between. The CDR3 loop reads CASSLGNTGELFF. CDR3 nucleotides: TGCGCCAGCAGCTTGGGGAACACCGGGGAGCTGTTTTTT.

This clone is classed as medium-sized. CDR3 sequence reads: CASTETPTGAHEQYF. The CDR3 nucleotides are TGTGCCAGCACCGAAACCCCGACAGGGGCCCACGAGCAGTACTTC. This chain links TRBV6-1 with TRBJ2-7; TRBD1 matches 8 bases. CDR1 MNHNS and CDR2 SASEGT come from the germline V gene. The CDR3 has 15 residues. With 7 bases clipped from V and 5 bases from J, the junction kept 13 bases outside the gene matches.

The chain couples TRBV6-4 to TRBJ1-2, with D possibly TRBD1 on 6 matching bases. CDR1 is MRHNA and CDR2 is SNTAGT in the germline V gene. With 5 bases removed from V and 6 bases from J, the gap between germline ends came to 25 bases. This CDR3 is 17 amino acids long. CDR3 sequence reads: CASSNLHDRPVRDGYTF. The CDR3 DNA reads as TGTGCCAGCAGTAACCTTCACGACAGGCCGGTTAGGGATGGCTACACCTTC.

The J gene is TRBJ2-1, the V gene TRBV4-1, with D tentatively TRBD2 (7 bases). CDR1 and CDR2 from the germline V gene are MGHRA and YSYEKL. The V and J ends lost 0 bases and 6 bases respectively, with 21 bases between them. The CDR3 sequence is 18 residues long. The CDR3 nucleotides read TGCGCCAGCAGCCAAGAATTTAGGAGGGGGGGCTTCATCAATGAGCAGTTCTTC. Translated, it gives CASSQEFRRGGFINEQFF.

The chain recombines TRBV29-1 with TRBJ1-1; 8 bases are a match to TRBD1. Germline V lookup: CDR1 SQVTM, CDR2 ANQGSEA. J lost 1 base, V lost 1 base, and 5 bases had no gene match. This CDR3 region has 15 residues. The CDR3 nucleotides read TGCAGCGTTGAAGGGCTCCAGGGGGCGAACACTGAAGCTTTCTTT. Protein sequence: CSVEGLQGANTEAFF.

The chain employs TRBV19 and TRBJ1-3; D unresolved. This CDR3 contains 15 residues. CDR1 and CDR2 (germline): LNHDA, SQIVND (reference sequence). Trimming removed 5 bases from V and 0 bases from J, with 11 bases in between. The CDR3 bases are TGTGCCAGTAGTCCGGAGAGAAGCTCTGGAAACACCATATATTTT. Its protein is CASSPERSSGNTIYF.

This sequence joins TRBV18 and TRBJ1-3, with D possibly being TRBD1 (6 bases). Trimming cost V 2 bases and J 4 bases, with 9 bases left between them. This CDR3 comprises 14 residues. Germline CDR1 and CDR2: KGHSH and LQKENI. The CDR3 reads CASSPTGKGNTIYF. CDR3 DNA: TGTGCCAGCTCACCAACAGGGAAGGGAAACACCATATATTTT.

The CDR3 here is CAISLTSGEQETQYF. CDR3 bases: TGTGCCATCAGCTTGACTAGCGGGGAACAAGAGACCCAGTACTTC. The rearrangement joins TRBV10-3 to TRBJ2-5, with TRBD2 identical over 11 bases. The length of the CDR3 is 15 residues. Germline CDR1 reads ENHRY; CDR2 reads SYGVKD. V trimming: 6 bases; J trimming: 2 bases; junction bases outside the gene matches: 5.

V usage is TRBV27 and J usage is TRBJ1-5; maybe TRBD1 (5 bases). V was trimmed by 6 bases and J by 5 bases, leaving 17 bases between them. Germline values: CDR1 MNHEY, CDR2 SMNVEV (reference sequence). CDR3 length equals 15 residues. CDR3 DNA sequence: TGTGCCAGCAGGAATAGGGGTAAATCGGATCAGCCCCAGCATTTT. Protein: CASRNRGKSDQPQHF.

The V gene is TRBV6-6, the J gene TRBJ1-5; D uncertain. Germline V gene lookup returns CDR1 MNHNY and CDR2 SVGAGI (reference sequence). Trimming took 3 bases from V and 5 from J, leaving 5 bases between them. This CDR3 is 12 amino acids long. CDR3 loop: CASSYGHQPQHF. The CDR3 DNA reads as TGTGCCAGCAGTTATGGGCATCAGCCCCAGCATTTT.

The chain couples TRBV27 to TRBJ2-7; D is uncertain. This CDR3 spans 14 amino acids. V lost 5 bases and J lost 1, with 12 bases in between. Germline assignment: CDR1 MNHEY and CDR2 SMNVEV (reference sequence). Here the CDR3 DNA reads TGTGCCAGCAGTCCACAAGAACGGTCCTACGAGCAGTACTTC. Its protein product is CASSPQERSYEQYF.

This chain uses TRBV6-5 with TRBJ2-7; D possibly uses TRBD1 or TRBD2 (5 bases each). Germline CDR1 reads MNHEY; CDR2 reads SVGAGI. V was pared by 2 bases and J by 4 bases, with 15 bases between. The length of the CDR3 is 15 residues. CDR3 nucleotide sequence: TGTGCCAGCAGTTACCCCGCAGGGAGCGCATACGAGCAGTACTTC. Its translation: CASSYPAGSAYEQYF.

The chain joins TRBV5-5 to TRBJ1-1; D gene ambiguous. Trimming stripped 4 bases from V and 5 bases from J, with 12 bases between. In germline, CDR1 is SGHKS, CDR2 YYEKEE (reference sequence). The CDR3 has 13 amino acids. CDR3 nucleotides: TGTGCCAGCAGCCCCGCAGAGGCGACTGAAGCTTTCTTT. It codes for CASSPAEATEAFF. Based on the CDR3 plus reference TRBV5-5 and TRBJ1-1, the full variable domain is DAGVTQSPTHLIKTRGQQVTLRCSPISGHKSVSWYQQVLGQGPQFIFQYYEKEERGRGNFPDRFSARQFPNYSSELNVNALLLGDSALYLCASSPAEATEAFFGQGTRLTVV.

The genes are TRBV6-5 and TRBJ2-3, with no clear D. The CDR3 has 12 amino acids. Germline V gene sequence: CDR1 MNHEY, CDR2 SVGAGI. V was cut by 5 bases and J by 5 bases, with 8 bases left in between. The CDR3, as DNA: TGTGCCAGCAGTCCACTACTAGATACGCAGTATTTT. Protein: CASSPLLDTQYF.

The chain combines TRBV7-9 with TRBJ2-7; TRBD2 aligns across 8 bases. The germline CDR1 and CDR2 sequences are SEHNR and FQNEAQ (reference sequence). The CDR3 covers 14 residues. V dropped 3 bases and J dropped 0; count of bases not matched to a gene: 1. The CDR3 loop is CASSFGGASYEQYF. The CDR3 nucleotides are TGTGCCAGCAGCTTCGGGGGGGCCTCCTACGAGCAGTACTTC.

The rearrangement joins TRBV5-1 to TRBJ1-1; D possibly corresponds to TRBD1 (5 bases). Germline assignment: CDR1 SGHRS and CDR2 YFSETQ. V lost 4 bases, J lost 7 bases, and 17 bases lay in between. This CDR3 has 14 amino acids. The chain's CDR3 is CASSLRGYPVEAFF. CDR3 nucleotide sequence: TGCGCCAGCAGCCTCCGGGGGTACCCAGTTGAAGCTTTCTTT.

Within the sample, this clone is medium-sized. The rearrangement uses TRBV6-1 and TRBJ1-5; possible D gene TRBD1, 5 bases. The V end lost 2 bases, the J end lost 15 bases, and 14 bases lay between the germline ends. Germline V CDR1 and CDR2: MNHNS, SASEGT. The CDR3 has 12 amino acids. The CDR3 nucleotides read TGTGCCAGCAGTGAACTGGGGACTCCCGTGCATTTT. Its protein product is CASSELGTPVHF.

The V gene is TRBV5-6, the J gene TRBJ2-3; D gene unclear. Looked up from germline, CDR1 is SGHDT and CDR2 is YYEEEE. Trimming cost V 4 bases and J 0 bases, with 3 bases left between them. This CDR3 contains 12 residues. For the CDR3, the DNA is TGTGCCAGCAGCGGTAGCACAGATACGCAGTATTTT. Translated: CASSGSTDTQYF. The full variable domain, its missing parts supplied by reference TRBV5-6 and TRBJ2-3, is DAGVTQSPTHLIKTRGQQVTLRCSPKSGHDTVSWYQQALGQGPQFIFQYYEEEERQRGNFPDRFSGHQFPNYSSELNVNALLLGDSALYLCASSGSTDTQYFGPGTRLTVL.